Following are 18 T cell receptor beta chains from one sample sequenced in a study of cytotoxic CD8 clonotypes in ibrutinib-treated CLL. Profiled with immunoSEQ multiplex PCR; TCRdb holds only in-frame clones, not every one. The sample contains about 72,000 clones, around 84% of which appear only once. Sequencing used PBMCs, obtained at disease progression, from a patient treated with ibrutinib. Source of these receptors: a human donor with chronic lymphocytic leukemia.

This clone was seen just once. The genes are TRBV28 and TRBJ1-5, with D perhaps TRBD1 (6 bases). V lost 6 bases, J lost 5 bases, and 11 bases lay in between. CDR1 and CDR2 from the germline V gene are MDHEN and SYDVKM. The CDR3 runs to 13 residues. The CDR3 DNA reads TGTGCCAGCAGACCCAGGGGTTATCAGCCCCAGCATTTT. Amino acids: CASRPRGYQPQHF.

This clone has more than one count but fewer than ten. The J gene is TRBJ2-7, the V gene TRBV19, with D hard to call. Germline V lookup: CDR1 LNHDA, CDR2 SQIVND (reference sequence). Trimming removed 3 bases from V and 0 bases from J, with 6 bases in between. This CDR3 contains 13 residues. CDR3 amino acids: CASSMIGSYEQYF. The CDR3 bases are TGTGCCAGTAGTATGATTGGCTCCTACGAGCAGTACTTC.

The chain has TRBV2 and TRBJ2-1, with 10 bases that match TRBD2. Germline trimming cut 7 bases from V and 12 bases from J; bases unmatched to any gene: 12. Germline loops: CDR1 SNHLY, CDR2 FYNNEI. The CDR3 is 14 residues long. CDR3 sequence reads: CASNPSSGGFMQFF. CDR3 in DNA: TGTGCCAGCAACCCGTCTAGCGGGGGTTTTATGCAGTTCTTC.

This clone has only one observation. The gene calls are TRBV2 and TRBJ2-6; a possible D gene is TRBD2 (6 bases). Germline lookup yields CDR1 SNHLY and CDR2 FYNNEI. V lost 6 bases to trimming and J lost 0 bases, with 24 bases between them. The CDR3 length is 20 residues. In nucleotides, the CDR3 is TGTGCCAGCAGCGCAACAATAGGACCGGGACTGCGCTCTGGGGCCAACGTCCTGACTTTC. Its translation is CASSATIGPGLRSGANVLTF.

The sample holds a few counts of this clone. This chain links TRBV5-1 with TRBJ2-1; no reliable D call. V lost 5 bases and J lost 9, with 9 bases in between. The length of the CDR3 is 11 residues. In germline, CDR1 is SGHRS, CDR2 YFSETQ. CDR3 coding DNA: TGCGCCAGCAGACTGGGGATTGAGCAGTTCTTC. Its protein product is CASRLGIEQFF.

V usage is TRBV5-6 and J usage is TRBJ2-5; 7 bases align to TRBD1. The ends lost 1 base at V and 2 bases at J; junction bases unmatched: 2. Germline V CDR1 and CDR2: SGHDT, YYEEEE. CDR3 length: 14 amino acids. The CDR3: CASSLLGQQETQYF. The CDR3 bases are TGTGCCAGCAGCTTGTTGGGACAGCAAGAGACCCAGTACTTC.

The chain couples TRBV29-1 to TRBJ2-1; maybe TRBD2 (5 bases). Germline V gives CDR1 SQVTM, CDR2 ANQGSEA. V lost 4 bases to trimming and J lost 5 bases, with 18 bases between them. The CDR3 is 15 residues long. DNA for the CDR3: TGCAGCGTTGTTAAGGCTCGCGGGTCCAACAATGAGCAGTTCTTC. Its translation: CSVVKARGSNNEQFF.

This chain connects TRBV7-3 to TRBJ2-1; D tentatively fits TRBD1 or TRBD2 (5 bases each). The V end lost 2 bases, the J end lost 4 bases, and 12 bases lay between the germline ends. The CDR3 has 15 residues. CDR1 and CDR2 from the germline V gene are SGHTA and FQGTGA. This CDR3 reads CASSLVGTPYNEQFF. Here the CDR3 DNA reads TGTGCCAGCAGCTTAGTTGGGACCCCATACAATGAGCAGTTCTTC.

The CDR3 bases are TGCGCCAGCAGCCCACGACAGGGGACCTACGAGCAGTACTTC. This gives the protein CASSPRQGTYEQYF. The chain is built from TRBV5-1 and TRBJ2-7, with 8 positions matching TRBD1. V lost 4 bases, J lost 2 bases, and 5 bases stayed unmatched. This CDR3 region has 14 residues. Germline CDR1 and CDR2: SGHRS and YFSETQ.

The chain joins TRBV27 to TRBJ1-2; unclear D gene. The CDR3 spans 14 residues. Trimming left V 8 bases short and J 6 bases short, with 19 bases between. Germline V CDR1 and CDR2: MNHEY, SMNVEV (reference sequence). CDR3 loop: CASRLGPAGNGYTF. The CDR3 coding sequence is TGTGCCAGCCGACTAGGACCGGCGGGAAATGGCTACACCTTC.

V is TRBV7-6 and J is TRBJ1-4; D uncertain. CDR1 and CDR2 from the germline V gene are SGHVS and FNYEAQ. The length of the CDR3 is 12 residues. V gave up 5 bases and J gave up 8 bases, with 9 bases separating them. The chain's CDR3 is CASSPALEKLFF. The DNA for the CDR3 is TGTGCCAGCAGCCCAGCGTTGGAAAAACTGTTTTTT.

The chain employs TRBV9 and TRBJ1-1; perhaps TRBD1 as D (5 bases). Germline lookup yields CDR1 SGDLS and CDR2 YYNGEE. The CDR3 sequence is 14 residues long. V lost 3 bases and J lost 3, with 12 bases in between. The CDR3 sequence: CASSGLRGYTEAFF. Here the CDR3 DNA reads TGTGCCAGCAGCGGCCTCCGGGGGTACACTGAAGCTTTCTTT.

The chain links TRBV6-5 to TRBJ2-7, with TRBD1 matching over 8 bases. The V and J ends lost 10 bases and 9 bases, in that order; junction bases with no gene match: 14. The CDR3 sequence is 13 residues long. CDR1 is MNHEY and CDR2 is SVGAGI in the germline V gene. CDR3 residues: CATNRDRISPQYF. The CDR3 region has the DNA TGTGCCACCAACCGGGACAGGATCTCGCCGCAGTACTTC.

This chain connects TRBV19 to TRBJ2-5, with D possibly being TRBD1 (5 bases). The CDR3 runs 13 residues. The germline V and J ends were trimmed by 7 bases and 3 bases, with 12 bases remaining between them. In germline, CDR1 is LNHDA, CDR2 SQIVND (reference sequence). The CDR3 nucleotides read TGTGCCAGTAATATTGTAGGGGAAGAGACCCAGTACTTC. Protein product: CASNIVGEETQYF. Looking up the rest from reference TRBV19 and TRBJ2-5 gives the full variable domain: DGGITQSPKYLFRKEGQNVTLSCEQNLNHDAMYWYRQDPGQGLRLIYYSQIVNDFQKGDIAEGYSVSREKKESFPLTVTSAQKNPTAFYLCASNIVGEETQYFGPGTRLLVL.

This CDR3 reads CASSEHSSSYEQYF. CDR3 in DNA: TGTGCCAGCAGTGAACACAGTAGCTCCTACGAGCAGTACTTC. The V gene is TRBV2, the J gene TRBJ2-7, with D unresolved. The CDR3 spans 14 residues. From germline, CDR1 is SNHLY and CDR2 FYNNEI. V shed 2 bases and J shed 0 bases, with 8 bases lying between them.

The chain uses TRBV18 and TRBJ2-6; 7 bases agree with TRBD1. The germline gives CDR1 KGHSH, CDR2 LQKENI. The junction had 7 bases not matched to a gene; V was cut back by 4 bases and J by 4 bases. This CDR3 has 16 amino acids. CDR3 sequence (DNA): TGTGCCAGCTCACTAGACAGGGTGGTCGGGGCCAACGTCCTGACTTTC. The encoded protein is CASSLDRVVGANVLTF.

The chain has TRBV11-3 and TRBJ1-6; D uncertain. Germline V gene sequence: CDR1 SGHNT, CDR2 YENEEA. This CDR3 has 16 amino acids. V was cut by 1 base and J by 1 base, with 8 bases left in between. Here the CDR3 DNA reads TGTGCCAGCAGCTTAGGGCGACAATCCTATAATTCACCCCTCCACTTT. It encodes CASSLGRQSYNSPLHF. The entire variable domain, with the rest obtained from reference TRBV11-3 and TRBJ1-6, is as follows: EAGVVQSPRYKIIEKKQPVAFWCNPISGHNTLYWYLQNLGQGPELLIRYENEEAVDDSQLPKDRFSAERLKGVDSTLKIQPAELGDSAVYLCASSLGRQSYNSPLHFGNGTRLTVT.

On this clone itself: This same CDR3 is encoded by further DNA sequences in the sample. This chain links TRBV19 with TRBJ2-1; D gene uncertain. Germline CDR1 and CDR2: LNHDA and SQIVND (reference sequence). V was shortened by 8 bases and J by 1 base, with 9 bases between the two germline ends. The CDR3 covers 13 residues. For the CDR3, the DNA is TGTGCCAGTTCTATCACTTCCTACAATGAGCAGTTCTTC. Translation: CASSITSYNEQFF.